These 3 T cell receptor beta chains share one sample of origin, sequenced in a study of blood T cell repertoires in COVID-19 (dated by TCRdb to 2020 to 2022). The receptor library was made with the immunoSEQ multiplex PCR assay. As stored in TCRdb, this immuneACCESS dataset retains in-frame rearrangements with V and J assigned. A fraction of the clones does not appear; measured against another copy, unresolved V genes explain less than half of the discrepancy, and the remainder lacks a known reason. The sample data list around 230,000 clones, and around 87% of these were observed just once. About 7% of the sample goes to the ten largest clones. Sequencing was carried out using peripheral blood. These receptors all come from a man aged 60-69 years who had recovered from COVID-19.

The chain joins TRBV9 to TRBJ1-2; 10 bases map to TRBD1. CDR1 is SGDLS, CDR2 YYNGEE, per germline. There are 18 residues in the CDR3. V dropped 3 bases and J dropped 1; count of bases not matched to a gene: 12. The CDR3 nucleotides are TGTGCCAGCAGCGCCCCCCGGGACAGGGGTCCTATTAACTATGGCTACACCTTC. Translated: CASSAPRDRGPINYGYTF.

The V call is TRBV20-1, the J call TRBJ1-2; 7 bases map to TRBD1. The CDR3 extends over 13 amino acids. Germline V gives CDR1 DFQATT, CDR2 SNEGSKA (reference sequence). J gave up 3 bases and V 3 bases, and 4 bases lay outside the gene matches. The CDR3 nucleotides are TGCAGTGCTAGTATAGGACAGGACTATGGCTACACCTTC. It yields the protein CSASIGQDYGYTF.

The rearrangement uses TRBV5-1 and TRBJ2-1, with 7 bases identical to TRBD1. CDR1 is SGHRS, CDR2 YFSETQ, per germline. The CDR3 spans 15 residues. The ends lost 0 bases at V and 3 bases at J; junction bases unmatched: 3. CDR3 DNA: TGCGCCAGCAGCTTGGCCGCAGGGGGCTACAATGAGCAGTTCTTC. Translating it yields CASSLAAGGYNEQFF.